This is a list of T cell receptor beta chains from one sample in a study of technical replicates of blood from a handful of donors. TCRdb's copy holds only in-frame clones and misses some; the assay was immunoSEQ multiplex PCR. Of some 76,000 clones in the sample, 85% to 95% are singletons; the top ten hold about 0.4%. Sequencing was done on a sample of T cells isolated from PBMCs. The source of these receptors is a human donor in good health. The CDR3 runs from the conserved cysteine through the conserved F or W. Each record gives: J gene, clone size, V gene, D gene, CDR3 protein, CDR3 DNA. D genes are given only for firm matches. Rows give clone size only sometimes, using once, few, many, or a class for an expanded clone.

>TRBJ2-7|-|TRBV9|TRBD1
CASSGTGESTFYEQYF
TGTGCCAGCAGCGGAACAGGGGAATCCACTTTCTACGAGCAGTACTTC
>TRBJ2-7|-|TRBV2|-
CASGTYEQYF
TGTGCCAGCGGGACTTACGAGCAGTACTTC
>TRBJ1-1|-|TRBV7-8|-
CASSQSGRATEAFF
TGTGCCAGCAGCCAGTCGGGCAGGGCCACTGAAGCTTTCTTT
>TRBJ1-1|-|TRBV7-2|-
CASSVQRVRGDTEAFF
TGTGCCAGCAGCGTTCAACGGGTCCGGGGGGACACTGAAGCTTTCTTT
>TRBJ1-2|-|TRBV4-1|-
CASSQVLADNYGYTF
TGCGCCAGCAGCCAAGTTTTAGCGGACAACTATGGCTACACCTTC
>TRBJ1-1|-|TRBV6-5|TRBD1
CASTKTGGVTEAFF
TGTGCCAGCACCAAGACAGGGGGTGTCACTGAAGCTTTCTTT
>TRBJ2-2|-|TRBV23-1|TRBD2
CASSQIPHASGRRTGELFF
TGCGCCAGCAGTCAAATCCCTCATGCTAGCGGGAGGAGGACCGGGGAGCTGTTTTTT
>TRBJ1-2|-|TRBV9|-
CASSVSGQLNHGYTF
TGTGCCAGCAGCGTTTCCGGACAGCTTAACCATGGCTACACCTTC
>TRBJ1-1|-|TRBV4-1|TRBD1
CASSQLQGANTEAFF
TGCGCCAGCAGCCAATTACAGGGGGCGAACACTGAAGCTTTCTTT
>TRBJ2-1|-|TRBV6-5|-
CASSRVLNEQFF
TGTGCCAGCAGCAGGGTACTGAATGAGCAGTTCTTC
>TRBJ1-4|-|TRBV28|TRBD1
CASSFGGQGASEKLFF
TGTGCCAGCAGTTTTGGGGGACAGGGGGCTAGTGAAAAACTGTTTTTT
>TRBJ2-7|-|TRBV7-2|-
CASSSGFIYEQYF
TGTGCCAGCAGCTCAGGGTTCATCTACGAGCAGTACTTC
>TRBJ2-7|-|TRBV5-1|TRBD2
CASSTSGTTYEQYF
TGCGCCAGCAGCACTAGCGGGACGACCTACGAGCAGTACTTC
>TRBJ2-7|once|TRBV9|TRBD1
CASSGTGGGYEQYF
TGTGCCAGCAGCGGAACAGGGGGAGGCTACGAGCAGTACTTC
>TRBJ2-7|-|TRBV21-1|-
CASSKSGRDGTSGYEQYF
TGTGCCAGCAGCAAATCGGGAAGGGACGGGACTAGCGGATACGAGCAGTACTTC
>TRBJ2-2|-|TRBV9|TRBD2
CASSDGTSGRSNTGELFF
TGTGCCAGCAGCGATGGGACTAGCGGGAGGTCGAACACCGGGGAGCTGTTTTTT
>TRBJ2-5|-|TRBV12-1|-
CASSRHLDRVETQYF
TGTGCCAGCAGCCGCCATTTGGACAGGGTAGAGACCCAGTACTTC